This TCR beta chain appears in the sequencing data of a study of blood T cell repertoires in COVID-19. Germline assignment: CDR1 LGHDT and CDR2 YNNKEL (reference sequence). The CDR3 has 12 residues. The J segment lost 4 bases and the V segment lost 8 bases, leaving 4 bases of the junction unmatched. Sequenced by immunoSEQ multiplex PCR; TCRdb stores in-frame clones only, minus some. This sample has about 150,000 clones, with about four fifths found just once. This chain joins TRBV3-1 (or the pseudogene TRBV3-2) and TRBJ1-2; 7 bases line up with TRBD1. The source of this sequence is a woman of 80 years or more with acute or convalescent COVID-19. Input material: peripheral blood. In DNA, the CDR3 is TGTGCCAGCGGAAGGGGGCCCTATGGCTACACCTTC. This sequence encodes CASGRGPYGYTF.